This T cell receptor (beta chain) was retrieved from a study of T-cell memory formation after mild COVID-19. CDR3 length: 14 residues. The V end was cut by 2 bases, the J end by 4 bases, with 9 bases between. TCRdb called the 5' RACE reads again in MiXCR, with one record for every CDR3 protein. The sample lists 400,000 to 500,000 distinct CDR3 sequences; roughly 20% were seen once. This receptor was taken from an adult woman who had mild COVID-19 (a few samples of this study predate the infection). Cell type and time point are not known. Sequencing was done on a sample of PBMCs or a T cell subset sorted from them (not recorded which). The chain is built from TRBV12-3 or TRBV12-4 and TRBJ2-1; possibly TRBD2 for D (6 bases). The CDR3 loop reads CASSLKAGYNEQFF. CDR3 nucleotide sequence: TGTGCCAGCAGTTTAAAGGCGGGATACAATGAGCAGTTCTTC.